The entry below describes one T cell receptor beta chain. This sample was taken from a study of blood T cell repertoires in COVID-19. Germline CDR1 SGHTA, CDR2 FQGNSA. The V and J ends lost 3 bases and 6 bases, in that order; junction bases with no gene match: 8. The CDR3 is made up of 15 amino acids. Per the authors' pipeline: Nucleated cell number was recorded as an estimate derived from reference gene primer amplification. Measured with immunoSEQ multiplex PCR; TCRdb has only the in-frame clones, and not every one. V, J and clone size reflect that table, while D and trimming were determined from the DNA. The repertoire consists of 250,000 to 300,000 clones, with 89% occurring once and the leading ten covering approximately 0.94%.

The receptor was derived from a middle-aged woman who had recovered from COVID-19. The V call is TRBV7-2, the J call TRBJ2-7; 10 nucleotides match TRBD2. Sequenced sample: peripheral blood. CDR3 residues: CASSFLAGDFGEQYF. In DNA, the CDR3 is TGTGCCAGCAGCTTTCTAGCGGGAGACTTTGGCGAGCAGTACTTC.